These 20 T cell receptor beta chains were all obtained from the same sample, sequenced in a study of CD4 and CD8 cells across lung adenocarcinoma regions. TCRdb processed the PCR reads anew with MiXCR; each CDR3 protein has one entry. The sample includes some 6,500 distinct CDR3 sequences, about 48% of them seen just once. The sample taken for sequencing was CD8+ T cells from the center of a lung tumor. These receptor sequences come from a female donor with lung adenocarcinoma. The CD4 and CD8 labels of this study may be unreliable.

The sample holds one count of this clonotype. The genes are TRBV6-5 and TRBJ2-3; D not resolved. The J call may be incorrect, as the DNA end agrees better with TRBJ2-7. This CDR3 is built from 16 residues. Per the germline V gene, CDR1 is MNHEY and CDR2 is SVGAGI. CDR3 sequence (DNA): TGTGCCAGCAGTTACTCTCCCGGGCGTGGCACAGATACGCAGTACTTC. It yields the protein CASSYSPGRGTDTQYF.

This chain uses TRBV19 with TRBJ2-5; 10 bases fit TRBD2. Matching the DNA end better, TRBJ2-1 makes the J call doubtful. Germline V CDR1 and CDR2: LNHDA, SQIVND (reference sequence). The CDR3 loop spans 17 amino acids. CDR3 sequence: CASSIGWTSGPNNEQFF. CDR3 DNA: TGTGCCAGTAGTATCGGGTGGACTAGCGGACCGAACAATGAGCAGTTCTTC.

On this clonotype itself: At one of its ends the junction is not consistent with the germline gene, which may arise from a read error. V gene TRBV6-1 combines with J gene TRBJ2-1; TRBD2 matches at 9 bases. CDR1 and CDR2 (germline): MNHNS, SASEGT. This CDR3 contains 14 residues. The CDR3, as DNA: TGTGCCAGCAGGGGGCGGGGGGGGGAGGATACGCAGTATTTC. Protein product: CASRGRGGEDTQYF.

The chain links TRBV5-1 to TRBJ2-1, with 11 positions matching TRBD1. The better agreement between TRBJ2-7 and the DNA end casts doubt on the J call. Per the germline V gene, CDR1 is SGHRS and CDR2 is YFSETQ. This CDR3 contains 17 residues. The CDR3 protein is CASSPGTGGGSYNEQYF. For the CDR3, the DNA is TGCGCCAGCAGCCCCGGGACAGGGGGAGGCTCCTACAATGAGCAGTACTTC.

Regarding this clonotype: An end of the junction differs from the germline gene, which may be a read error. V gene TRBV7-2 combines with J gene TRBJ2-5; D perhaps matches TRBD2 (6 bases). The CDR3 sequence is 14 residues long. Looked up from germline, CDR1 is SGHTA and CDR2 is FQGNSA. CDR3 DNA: TGTGCGGGGACCGGGGGAGGTAACAAAGAGACGCAGTACTTC. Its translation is CAGTGGGNKETQYF.

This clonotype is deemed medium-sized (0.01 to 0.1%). CDR3 sequence: CASSLSGPSTDTQYF. Here the CDR3 DNA reads TGTGCCAGCAGCCTCAGCGGACCAAGCACAGATACGCAGTATTTT. The V gene is TRBV7-2, the J gene TRBJ2-3, with D tentatively TRBD2 (5 bases). The CDR3 has 15 amino acids. The V gene's germline CDR1 is SGHTA and CDR2 FQGNSA. Trimming stripped 5 bases from V and 0 bases from J, with 12 bases between.

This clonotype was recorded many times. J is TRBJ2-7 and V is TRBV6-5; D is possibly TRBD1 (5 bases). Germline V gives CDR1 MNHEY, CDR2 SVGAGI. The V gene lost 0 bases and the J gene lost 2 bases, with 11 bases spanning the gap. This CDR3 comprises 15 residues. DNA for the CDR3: TGTGCCAGCAGTTACTCCCGGCCAGGGACCTACGAGCAGTACTTC. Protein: CASSYSRPGTYEQYF.

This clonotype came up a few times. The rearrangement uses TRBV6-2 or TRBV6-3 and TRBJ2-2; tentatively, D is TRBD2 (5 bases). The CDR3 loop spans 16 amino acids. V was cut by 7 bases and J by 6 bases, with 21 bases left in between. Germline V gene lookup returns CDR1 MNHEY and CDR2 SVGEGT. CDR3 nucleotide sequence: TGTGCCAGCACCTCCCTTCGCGTAGCGCGGTCCGGGGAGCTGTTTTTT. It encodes CASTSLRVARSGELFF.

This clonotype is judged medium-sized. CDR3 DNA: TGTGCCAGCAGTGAAGCGATTGGGCGAGGTGGCACTGAAGCTTTCTTT. Protein: CASSEAIGRGGTEAFF. The chain joins TRBV6-1 to TRBJ1-1; D is uncertain. Germline values: CDR1 MNHNS, CDR2 SASEGT. Trimming cost V 0 bases and J 4 bases, with 15 bases left between them. The CDR3 is made up of 16 amino acids.

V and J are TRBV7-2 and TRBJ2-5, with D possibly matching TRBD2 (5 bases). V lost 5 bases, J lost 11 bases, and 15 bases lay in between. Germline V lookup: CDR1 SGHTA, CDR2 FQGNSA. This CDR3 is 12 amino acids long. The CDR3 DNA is TGTGCCAGCAGCCCCGCGGGCGACGCGCAGTACTTC. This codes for CASSPAGDAQYF. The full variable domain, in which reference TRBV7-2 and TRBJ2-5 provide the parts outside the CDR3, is GAGVSQSPSNKVTEKGKDVELRCDPISGHTALYWYRQSLGQGLEFLIYFQGNSAPDKSGLPSDRFSAERTGGSVSTLTIQRTQQEDSAVYLCASSPAGDAQYFGPGTRLLVL.

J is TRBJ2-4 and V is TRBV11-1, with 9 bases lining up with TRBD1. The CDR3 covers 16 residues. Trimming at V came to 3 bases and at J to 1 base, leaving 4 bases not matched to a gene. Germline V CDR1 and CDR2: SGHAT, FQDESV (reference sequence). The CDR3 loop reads CASSFTGTGAKNIQYF. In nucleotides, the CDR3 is TGTGCCAGCAGCTTCACCGGGACAGGGGCCAAAAACATTCAGTACTTC. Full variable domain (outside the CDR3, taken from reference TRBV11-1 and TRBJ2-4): EAEVAQSPRYKITEKSQAVAFWCDPISGHATLYWYRQILGQGPELLVQFQDESVVDDSQLPKDRFSAERLKGVDSTLKIQPAELGDSAMYLCASSFTGTGAKNIQYFGAGTRLSVL.

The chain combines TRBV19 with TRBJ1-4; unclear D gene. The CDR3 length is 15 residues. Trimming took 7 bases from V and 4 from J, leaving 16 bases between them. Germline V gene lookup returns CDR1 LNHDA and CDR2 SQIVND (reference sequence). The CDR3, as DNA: TGTGCCAGTACTTTTTCCAGCGGAAATAATGAAAAACTGTTTTTT. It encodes CASTFSSGNNEKLFF.

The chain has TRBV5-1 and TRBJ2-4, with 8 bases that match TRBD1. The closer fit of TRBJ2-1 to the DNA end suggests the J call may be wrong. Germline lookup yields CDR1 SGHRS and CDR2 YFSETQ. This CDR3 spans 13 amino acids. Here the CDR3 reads CASSTDRGKTQFF. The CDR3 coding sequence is TGCGCCAGCAGCACCGACAGGGGAAAGACCCAGTTCTTC.

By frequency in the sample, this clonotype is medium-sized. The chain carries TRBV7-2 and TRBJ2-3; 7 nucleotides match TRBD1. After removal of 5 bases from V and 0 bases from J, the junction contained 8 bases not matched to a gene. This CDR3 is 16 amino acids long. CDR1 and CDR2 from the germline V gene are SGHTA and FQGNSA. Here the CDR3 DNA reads TGTGCCAGCAGCGCCCGACAGGGCGGAAGCACAGATACGCAGTATTTT. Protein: CASSARQGGSTDTQYF.

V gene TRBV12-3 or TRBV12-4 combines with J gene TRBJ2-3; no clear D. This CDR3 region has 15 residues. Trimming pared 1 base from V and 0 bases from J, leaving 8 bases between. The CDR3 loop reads CASSLGYESTDTQYF. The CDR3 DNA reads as TGTGCCAGCAGTTTAGGGTACGAGAGCACAGATACGCAGTATTTT.

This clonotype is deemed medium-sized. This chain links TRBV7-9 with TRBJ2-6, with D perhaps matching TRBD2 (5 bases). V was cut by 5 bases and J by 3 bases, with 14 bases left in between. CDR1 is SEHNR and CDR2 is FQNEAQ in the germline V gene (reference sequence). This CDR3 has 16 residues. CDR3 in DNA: TGTGCCAGCAGCGGCTCATTCGCGGGTGGGGCCAACGTCCTGACTTTC. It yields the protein CASSGSFAGGANVLTF.

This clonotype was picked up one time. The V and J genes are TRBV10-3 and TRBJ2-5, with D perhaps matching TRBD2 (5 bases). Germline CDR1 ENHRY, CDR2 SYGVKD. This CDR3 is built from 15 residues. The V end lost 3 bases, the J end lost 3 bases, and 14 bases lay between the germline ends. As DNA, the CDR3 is TGTGCCATCAGTGAAGAGGTAGCGAAGGAAGAGACCCAGTACTTC. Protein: CAISEEVAKEETQYF.

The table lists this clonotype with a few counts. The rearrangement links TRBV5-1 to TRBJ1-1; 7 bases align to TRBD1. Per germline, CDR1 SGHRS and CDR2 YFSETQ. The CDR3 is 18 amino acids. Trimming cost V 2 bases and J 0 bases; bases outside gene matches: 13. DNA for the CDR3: TGCGCCAGCAGCTTTTACCGGTCAGGGGGTTCGGTGAACACTGAAGCTTTCTTT. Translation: CASSFYRSGGSVNTEAFF. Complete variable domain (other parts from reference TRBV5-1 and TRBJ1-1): KAGVTQTPRYLIKTRGQQVTLSCSPISGHRSVSWYQQTPGQGLQFLFEYFSETQRNKGNFPGRFSGRQFSNSRSEMNVSTLELGDSALYLCASSFYRSGGSVNTEAFFGQGTRLTVV.

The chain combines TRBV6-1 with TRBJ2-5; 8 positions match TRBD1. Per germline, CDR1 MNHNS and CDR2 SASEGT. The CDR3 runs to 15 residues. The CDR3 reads CGRGPGGYGPETQYF. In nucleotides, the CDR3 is TGTGGCAGGGGGCCAGGGGGGTATGGCCCAGAGACCCAGTACTTC.

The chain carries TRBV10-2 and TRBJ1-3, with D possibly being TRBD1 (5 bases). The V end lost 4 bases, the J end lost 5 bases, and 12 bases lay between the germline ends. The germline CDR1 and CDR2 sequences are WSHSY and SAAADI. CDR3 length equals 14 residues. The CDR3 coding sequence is TGCGCCAGCAGTGGGGACCGCGCACGAAACACCATATATTTT. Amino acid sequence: CASSGDRARNTIYF.